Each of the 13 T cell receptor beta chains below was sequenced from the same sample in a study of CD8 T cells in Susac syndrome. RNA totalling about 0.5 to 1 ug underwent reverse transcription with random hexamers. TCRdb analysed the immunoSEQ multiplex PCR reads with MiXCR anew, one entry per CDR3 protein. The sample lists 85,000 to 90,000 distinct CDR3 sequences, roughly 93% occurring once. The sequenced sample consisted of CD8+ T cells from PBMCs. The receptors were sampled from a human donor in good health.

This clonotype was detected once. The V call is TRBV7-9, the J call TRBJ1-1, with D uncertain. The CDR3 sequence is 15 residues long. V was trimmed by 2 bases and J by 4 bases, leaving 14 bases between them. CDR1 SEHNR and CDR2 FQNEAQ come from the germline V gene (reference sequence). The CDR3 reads CASSLLLGKSTEAFF. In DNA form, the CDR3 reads TGTGCCAGCAGCTTATTATTAGGGAAGTCCACTGAAGCTTTCTTT.

CDR3 sequence: CASSVGQGFAEETQYF. DNA for the CDR3: TGTGCCAGCAGCGTCGGGCAGGGTTTTGCAGAAGAGACCCAGTACTTC. The V and J genes are TRBV13 and TRBJ2-5; weak D call: TRBD1 (5 bases). The V end was cut by 5 bases, the J end by 3 bases, with 19 bases between. The CDR3 consists of 16 residues. CDR1 is PRHDT and CDR2 is FYEKMQ in the germline V gene (reference sequence).

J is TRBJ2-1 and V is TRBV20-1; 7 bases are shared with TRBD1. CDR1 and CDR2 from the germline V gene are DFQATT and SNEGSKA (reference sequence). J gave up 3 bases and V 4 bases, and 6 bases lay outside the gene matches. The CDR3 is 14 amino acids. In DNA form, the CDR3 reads TGCAGTGCTAACGACAGGGTACTCTACAATGAGCAGTTCTTC. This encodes CSANDRVLYNEQFF.

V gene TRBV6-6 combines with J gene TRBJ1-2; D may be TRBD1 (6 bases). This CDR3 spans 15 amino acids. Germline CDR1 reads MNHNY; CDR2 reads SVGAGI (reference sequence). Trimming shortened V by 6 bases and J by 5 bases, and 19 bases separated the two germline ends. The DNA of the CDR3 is TGTGCCAGCAGCTCCCTAGGGGGTCTGGAATATGGCTACACCTTC. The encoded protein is CASSSLGGLEYGYTF.

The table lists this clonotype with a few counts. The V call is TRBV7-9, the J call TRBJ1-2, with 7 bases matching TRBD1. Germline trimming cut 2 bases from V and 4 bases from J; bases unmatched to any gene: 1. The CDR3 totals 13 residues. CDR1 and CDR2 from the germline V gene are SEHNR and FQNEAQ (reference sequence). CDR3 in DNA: TGTGCCAGCAGCTTAACAGGGGCCTATGGCTACACCTTC. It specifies CASSLTGAYGYTF.

CDR3 DNA: TGTGCCTTTGGTGGGACCCTCACAAATGAGCAGTTCTTC. It yields the protein CAFGGTLTNEQFF. The V and J genes are TRBV30 and TRBJ2-1; the D call may be TRBD1 or TRBD2 (5 bases each). Trimming removed 7 bases from V and 7 bases from J, with 17 bases in between. Germline V gives CDR1 GTSNPN, CDR2 SVGIG (reference sequence). This CDR3 has 13 amino acids.

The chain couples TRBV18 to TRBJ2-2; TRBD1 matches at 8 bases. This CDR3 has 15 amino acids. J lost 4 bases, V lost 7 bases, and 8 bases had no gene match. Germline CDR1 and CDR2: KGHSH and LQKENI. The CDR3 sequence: CASLPLRGRTGELFF. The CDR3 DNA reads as TGTGCCAGCTTACCCCTCAGGGGGCGCACCGGGGAGCTGTTTTTT.

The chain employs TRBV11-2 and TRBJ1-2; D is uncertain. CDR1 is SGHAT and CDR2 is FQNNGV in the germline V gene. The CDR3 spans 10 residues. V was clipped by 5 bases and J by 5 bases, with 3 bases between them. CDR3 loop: CASSPYGYTF. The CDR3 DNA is TGTGCCAGCAGCCCATATGGCTACACCTTC.

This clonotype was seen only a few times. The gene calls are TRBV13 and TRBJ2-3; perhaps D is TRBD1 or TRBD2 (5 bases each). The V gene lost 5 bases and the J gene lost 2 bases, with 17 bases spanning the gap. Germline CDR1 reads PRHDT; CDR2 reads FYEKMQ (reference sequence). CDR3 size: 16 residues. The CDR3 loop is CASSPRGTAYTDTQYF. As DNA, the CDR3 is TGTGCCAGCAGCCCTCGAGGGACGGCATACACAGATACGCAGTATTTT.

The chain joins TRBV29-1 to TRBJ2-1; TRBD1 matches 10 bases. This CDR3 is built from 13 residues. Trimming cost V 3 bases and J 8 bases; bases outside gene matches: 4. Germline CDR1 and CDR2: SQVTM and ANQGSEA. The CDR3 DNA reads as TGCAGCGTTGACTCCGGGACAGGGGATGAGCAGTTCTTC. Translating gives CSVDSGTGDEQFF.

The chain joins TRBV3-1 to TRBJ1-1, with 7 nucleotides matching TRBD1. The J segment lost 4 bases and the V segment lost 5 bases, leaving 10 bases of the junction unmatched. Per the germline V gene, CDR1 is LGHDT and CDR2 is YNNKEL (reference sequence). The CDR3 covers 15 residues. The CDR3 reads CASSSYRGIGTEAFF. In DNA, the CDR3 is TGTGCCAGCAGCTCTTACAGGGGAATTGGCACTGAAGCTTTCTTT.

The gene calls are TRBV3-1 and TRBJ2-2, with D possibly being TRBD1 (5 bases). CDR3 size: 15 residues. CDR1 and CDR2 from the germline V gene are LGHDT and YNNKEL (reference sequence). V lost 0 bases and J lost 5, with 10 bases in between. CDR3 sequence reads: CASSQDLGATGELFF. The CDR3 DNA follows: TGTGCCAGCAGCCAAGATTTAGGGGCTACCGGGGAGCTGTTTTTT.

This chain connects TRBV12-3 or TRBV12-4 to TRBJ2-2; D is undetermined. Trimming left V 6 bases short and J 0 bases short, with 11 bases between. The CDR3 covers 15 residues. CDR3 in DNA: TGTGCCAGCAGGCCCGAGGAAGCGAACACCGGGGAGCTGTTTTTT. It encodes CASRPEEANTGELFF.